A single sample gave rise to the 32 T cell receptor beta chains below, sequenced in a study of early T cells in non-severe SARS-CoV-2 infection (dated by TCRdb to the early 2020s). Libraries were constructed by 5' RACE. This sample was sequenced with a NextSeq 500. In-frame beta chains were kept once TCRdb had trimmed the public reads at Q25 with fastp and called clones with MiXCR. Identical CDR3 protein sequences are pooled into one entry, listed with their most common genes and DNA. The table for this sample lists under 85,000 distinct CDR3 sequences; roughly 13% of them were counted only once. The top ten hold 0.95% to 1.3% of the sample. Sequencing was done on a sample of whole blood. Source of these receptors: an adult who was a healthcare worker with PCR-confirmed SARS-CoV-2 infection or an uninfected control (not recorded which).

This clonotype was seen a few times. The chain recombines TRBV6-2 or TRBV6-3 with TRBJ2-3, with 8 bases that match TRBD1. CDR3 length: 16 amino acids. Trimming at V came to 5 bases and at J to 2 bases, leaving 9 bases not matched to a gene. The germline gives CDR1 MNHEY, CDR2 SVGEGT. The CDR3 DNA follows: TGTGCCAGCAGTGGAATGACAGGGGCCAACACAGATACGCAGTATTTT. Protein: CASSGMTGANTDTQYF.

This clonotype was counted only a few times. The chain joins TRBV5-1 to TRBJ1-1, with 8 bases lining up with TRBD1. V lost 0 bases to trimming and J lost 3 bases; unmatched junction nucleotides: 7. Germline V gives CDR1 SGHRS, CDR2 YFSETQ. CDR3 length: 16 amino acids. CDR3 sequence: CASSLGDRGVYTEAFF. The CDR3 bases are TGCGCCAGCAGCTTGGGAGACAGGGGAGTTTACACTGAAGCTTTCTTT.

This clonotype was counted between two and nine times. This chain connects TRBV30 to TRBJ2-2; no definite D call. This CDR3 has 12 residues. In germline, CDR1 is GTSNPN, CDR2 SVGIG (reference sequence). V shed 4 bases and J shed 6 bases, with 9 bases lying between them. This CDR3 is CAWITLAGELFF. The CDR3 bases are TGTGCCTGGATCACACTGGCCGGGGAGCTGTTTTTT.

In this sample, this clonotype turned up many times. This chain links TRBV12-3 or TRBV12-4 with TRBJ2-7, with unresolved D. V was cut by 5 bases and J by 5 bases, with 16 bases left in between. CDR3 length: 14 amino acids. Here the CDR3 DNA reads TGTGCCAGCAGTACGACACCCTTGGTCCACGAGCAGTACTTC. This gives the protein CASSTTPLVHEQYF.

This clonotype occurred many times. In nucleotides, the CDR3 is TGCGCCAGCAGCTCACAGGTAGTGAACACTGAAGCTTTCTTT. It encodes CASSSQVVNTEAFF. The genes are TRBV5-1 and TRBJ1-1; TRBD1 might be the D (5 bases). The CDR3 totals 14 residues. Per the germline V gene, CDR1 is SGHRS and CDR2 is YFSETQ. Deletions cut 3 bases from V and 0 bases from J, with 9 bases between.

This clonotype was counted only a few times. The V call is TRBV25-1, the J call TRBJ1-5; D may be TRBD1 (6 bases). This CDR3 comprises 20 residues. Germline V CDR1 and CDR2: MGHDK, SYGVNS. Trimming left V 3 bases short and J 0 bases short, with 24 bases between. The CDR3 nucleotides are TGTGCCAGCAGTGACAGGGGCCGCCATCCGCAAGGGGATAGCAATCAGCCCCAGCATTTT. It specifies CASSDRGRHPQGDSNQPQHF.

This clonotype came up many times. This chain joins TRBV5-5 and TRBJ2-3, with 11 bases fitting TRBD1. In germline, CDR1 is SGHKS, CDR2 YYEKEE (reference sequence). The CDR3 loop spans 15 amino acids. With 0 bases clipped from V and 4 bases from J, the junction kept 1 base outside the gene matches. CDR3 nucleotide sequence: TGTGCCAGCAGCTTGGCGGGACAGGGGGCAGATACGCAGTATTTT. This sequence encodes CASSLAGQGADTQYF.

J is TRBJ2-7 and V is TRBV28; D gene ambiguous. Germline V gene sequence: CDR1 MDHEN, CDR2 SYDVKM. The CDR3 runs to 14 residues. The ends were cut back, 5 bases at V and 0 bases at J, with 11 bases in the middle. CDR3 region: CASSLSDPSYEQYF. CDR3 sequence (DNA): TGTGCCAGCAGTCTCAGCGACCCCTCCTACGAGCAGTACTTC.

This clonotype was observed at least ten times. The rearrangement joins TRBV7-9 to TRBJ2-3, with D hard to call. The CDR3 is 15 residues long. The V and J ends lost 5 bases and 0 bases respectively, with 12 bases between them. In germline, CDR1 is SEHNR, CDR2 FQNEAQ (reference sequence). The CDR3 loop is CASSRSTVSTDTQYF. The CDR3 DNA reads as TGTGCCAGCAGCCGTTCCACAGTCAGCACAGATACGCAGTATTTT.

The V call is TRBV10-2, the J call TRBJ2-5; TRBD2 matches 13 bases. Trimming took 7 bases from V and 0 from J; bases not matched to a gene: 5. This CDR3 region has 16 residues. Germline V gives CDR1 WSHSY, CDR2 SAAADI. The CDR3 nucleotides read TGCGCCAGCAAAGGACTAGCGGGGGCTCACCAAGAGACCCAGTACTTC. Translating it yields CASKGLAGAHQETQYF.

This clonotype appeared many times. The chain couples TRBV28 to TRBJ1-2, with a tentative D call TRBD1 (5 bases). The CDR3 length is 14 residues. Trimming took 2 bases from V and 7 from J, leaving 14 bases between them. Looked up from germline, CDR1 is MDHEN and CDR2 is SYDVKM. CDR3 loop: CASSLGGTNSGYTF. The CDR3 coding sequence is TGTGCCAGCAGTTTAGGAGGGACTAACAGTGGCTACACCTTC.

This chain links TRBV21-1 with TRBJ2-5; no check of the table's D call, TRBD1, against the DNA was made. TRBV21-1 is a recognized pseudogene. This CDR3 is built from 18 residues. This CDR3 reads CARLFLGTLEVHQETQYF. CDR3 nucleotide sequence: TGTGCCAGACTTTTCCTCGGGACACTGGAGGTACACCAAGAGACCCAGTACTTC.

The V gene is TRBV28, the J gene TRBJ1-4; no firm D call. Trimming took off 8 bases at V and 5 bases at J, with 15 bases between the two ends. Germline loops: CDR1 MDHEN, CDR2 SYDVKM. This CDR3 is 14 amino acids long. CDR3 sequence (DNA): TGTGCCAGCCGCCGGAGTGGAACCAATGAAAAACTGTTTTTT. It yields the protein CASRRSGTNEKLFF.

The rearrangement uses TRBV20-1 and TRBJ2-3, with unresolved D. Germline V CDR1 and CDR2: DFQATT, SNEGSKA (reference sequence). V was clipped by 0 bases and J by 2 bases, with 9 bases between them. The CDR3 is made up of 14 amino acids. Here the CDR3 DNA reads TGCAGTGCTAGAGAGGTAGCACTCACAGATACGCAGTATTTT. It encodes CSAREVALTDTQYF.

As DNA, the CDR3 is TGTGCCAGCAGCTTAGTACTAGCGGAAGAGACCCAGTACTTC. Translation gives CASSLVLAEETQYF. The chain links TRBV11-2 to TRBJ2-5; the match to TRBD2 covers 8 bases. The CDR3 is 14 residues long. The ends lost 1 base at V and 3 bases at J; junction bases unmatched: 1. CDR1 is SGHAT, CDR2 FQNNGV, per germline.

The V gene is TRBV6-5, the J gene TRBJ1-3; possibly TRBD1 for D (6 bases). Trimming removed 2 bases from V and 0 bases from J, with 17 bases in between. Per the germline V gene, CDR1 is MNHEY and CDR2 is SVGAGI. The CDR3 has 18 amino acids. DNA of the CDR3: TGTGCCAGCAGTTACCAGGGGCCCGACTCCAGCTCTGGAAACACCATATATTTT. The encoded protein is CASSYQGPDSSSGNTIYF.

This clonotype was seen repeatedly, ten times or more. The chain uses TRBV5-1 and TRBJ1-5; D not resolved. CDR1 is SGHRS and CDR2 is YFSETQ in the germline V gene. This CDR3 spans 15 amino acids. With 0 bases removed from V and 5 bases from J, the gap between germline ends came to 12 bases. Written as DNA, the CDR3 is TGCGCCAGCAGCTTGGACGGACTGGAGGATCAGCCCCAGCATTTT. This codes for CASSLDGLEDQPQHF.

This clonotype showed up many times. The rearrangement uses TRBV27 and TRBJ2-7, with a tentative D call TRBD2 (6 bases). CDR3 size: 13 residues. The V gene's germline CDR1 is MNHEY and CDR2 SMNVEV (reference sequence). Trimming shortened V by 6 bases and J by 0 bases, and 9 bases separated the two germline ends. CDR3 sequence (DNA): TGTGCCAGCAGCCTGACTAGCTCCTACGAGCAGTACTTC. Translated, it gives CASSLTSSYEQYF.

Ten or more counts support this clonotype. This chain joins TRBV28 and TRBJ2-4, with a possible D match to TRBD1 (6 bases). Germline-derived CDR1 and CDR2 are MDHEN and SYDVKM. V dropped 5 bases and J dropped 6 bases, with 17 bases sitting between them. The length of the CDR3 is 15 residues. CDR3: CASSPGPVQGNIQYF. CDR3 bases: TGTGCCAGCAGTCCCGGGCCGGTACAGGGAAACATTCAGTACTTC.

This chain uses TRBV10-3 with TRBJ2-3; a weak D match, TRBD1 (5 bases). The CDR3 length is 14 residues. Per germline, CDR1 ENHRY and CDR2 SYGVKD. Trimming stripped 4 bases from V and 5 bases from J, with 13 bases between. The CDR3, as DNA: TGTGCCATCAGTGGGACATCCGAAAGAGATACGCAGTATTTT. Protein product: CAISGTSERDTQYF.

This clonotype was counted many times. The rearrangement links TRBV27 to TRBJ2-3; 13 bases map to TRBD2. V trimming: 9 bases; J trimming: 4 bases; junction bases outside the gene matches: 10. Germline CDR1 MNHEY, CDR2 SMNVEV (reference sequence). This CDR3 has 16 amino acids. This chain's CDR3 is CASTPLAGGHSDTQYF. The CDR3 nucleotides read TGTGCCAGTACCCCACTAGCGGGGGGGCACTCAGATACGCAGTATTTT.

This clonotype came up many times. This sequence joins TRBV12-3 or TRBV12-4 and TRBJ1-5; 8 bases line up with TRBD1. This CDR3 region has 15 residues. The V and J ends lost 7 bases and 1 base, in that order; junction bases with no gene match: 6. The CDR3 sequence: CASTTGQGSNQPQHF. The CDR3 nucleotides read TGTGCCAGCACCACCGGACAGGGAAGCAATCAGCCCCAGCATTTT.

This clonotype was recorded a few times. Sequence at one end of the junction differs from germline and may be a read error. This chain joins TRBV7-7 and TRBJ1-1; D remains ambiguous. The germline gives CDR1 SSHAT, CDR2 FNYEAQ (reference sequence). The CDR3 totals 13 residues. CDR3 loop: CASSLDFFTEAFF. The CDR3 nucleotides are TGTGCTAGCAGCTTAGATTTTTTCACTGAAGCTTTCTTT.

A few counts support this clonotype. V gene TRBV4-3 combines with J gene TRBJ1-5; no clear D. Germline lookup yields CDR1 LGHNA and CDR2 YSLEER. The CDR3 has 15 residues. Trimming removed 0 bases at V and 4 bases at J, with 10 bases between. The DNA for the CDR3 is TGCGCCAGCAGCCAAGAAATAACGGCTAATCAGCCCCAGCATTTT. It encodes CASSQEITANQPQHF.

This sequence joins TRBV12-3 or TRBV12-4 and TRBJ2-2, with D maybe TRBD1 (5 bases). Trimming left V 0 bases short and J 5 bases short, with 10 bases between. The CDR3 is 15 residues long. CDR3 nucleotide sequence: TGTGCCAGCAGTTTAGCGTCAGGGTGGACCGGGGAGCTGTTTTTT. Its translation: CASSLASGWTGELFF.

The V and J genes are TRBV15 and TRBJ2-3; TRBD1 agrees at 8 bases. After removal of 7 bases from V and 4 bases from J, the junction contained 13 bases not matched to a gene. There are 16 residues in the CDR3. In germline, CDR1 is LNHNV, CDR2 YYDKDF (reference sequence). The CDR3 protein is CATTRLGQGASDTQYF. The CDR3 coding sequence is TGTGCCACCACGAGGTTGGGGCAGGGGGCATCAGATACGCAGTATTTT.

The chain carries TRBV5-1 and TRBJ1-1; D possibly corresponds to TRBD1 (6 bases). Trimming cost V 0 bases and J 7 bases, with 16 bases left between them. In germline, CDR1 is SGHRS, CDR2 YFSETQ. The CDR3 extends over 15 amino acids. CDR3 loop: CASSLATGETLEAFF. For the CDR3, the DNA is TGCGCCAGCAGCTTGGCGACAGGAGAGACTCTTGAAGCTTTCTTT.

The chain joins TRBV7-2 to TRBJ1-2; tentative D call: TRBD1 (5 bases). The CDR3 has 16 amino acids. Germline V CDR1 and CDR2: SGHTA, FQGNSA. V was pared by 5 bases and J by 6 bases, with 22 bases between. This CDR3 is CASSRTLGGEIHGYTF. The CDR3 DNA reads as TGTGCCAGCAGCCGTACCCTGGGGGGAGAGATCCATGGCTACACCTTC.

The chain links TRBV12-3 or TRBV12-4 to TRBJ1-1; no clear D. This CDR3 region has 14 residues. V was shortened by 3 bases and J by 1 base, with 9 bases between the two germline ends. The CDR3 here is CASSFLPPNTEAFF. The CDR3 nucleotides are TGTGCCAGCAGTTTCCTGCCCCCGAACACTGAAGCTTTCTTT.

The chain couples TRBV11-2 to TRBJ2-2, with TRBD1 matching over 7 bases. Germline V CDR1 and CDR2: SGHAT, FQNNGV. Germline trimming cut 3 bases from V and 7 bases from J; bases unmatched to any gene: 5. The CDR3 has 14 amino acids. The CDR3 loop reads CASSFRDSYGELFF. The DNA for the CDR3 is TGTGCCAGCAGCTTTCGGGACAGTTACGGGGAGCTGTTTTTT.

The sample holds a few counts of this clonotype. The chain combines TRBV6-1 with TRBJ2-2; D is tentatively TRBD1 or TRBD2 (5 bases each). CDR1 is MNHNS and CDR2 is SASEGT in the germline V gene. The CDR3 sequence is 15 residues long. V was clipped by 4 bases and J by 0 bases, with 9 bases between them. CDR3 DNA: TGTGCCAGCAGTGGACGGGGCACGAACACCGGGGAGCTGTTTTTT. It encodes CASSGRGTNTGELFF.

CDR3 sequence reads: CASSQRSGGNSDTQYF. For the CDR3, the DNA is TGTGCCAGCAGCCAGAGGAGCGGGGGGAACTCAGATACGCAGTATTTT. This chain joins TRBV4-2 and TRBJ2-3; 9 bases align to TRBD2. Unmatched junction bases numbered 8, after V lost 3 bases and J lost 4 bases. Germline assignment: CDR1 LGHNA and CDR2 YNFKEQ. This CDR3 region has 16 residues.